The rows below give T cell receptor beta chains drawn from one sample of a study of radiotherapy plus CTLA-4 blockade in lung cancer. Libraries were prepared by immunoSEQ multiplex PCR; TCRdb keeps only in-frame clonotypes and omits some of them. The sample holds approximately 50,000 clones, approximately 86% seen once. Sequenced material: peripheral blood, taken from a patient treated with radiotherapy plus ipilimumab. These receptor sequences come from a human donor with non-small cell lung cancer that progressed on radiotherapy plus ipilimumab. Some clones in this sample may be carry-over from other donors' samples. The CDR3 runs from the conserved cysteine through the conserved F or W. Each record gives: clone size, J gene, D gene, V gene, CDR3 DNA, CDR3 protein. A D gene is named only where the DNA matches it firmly. Size is omitted from some rows. Given values are once, few, many or a class for expanded clones.

>NA|TRBJ2-1|TRBD2|TRBV10-3
TGTGCCATCAGTCCCCCCGCGACTAGCGGGGGGCATGAGCAGTTCTTC
CAISPPATSGGHEQFF
>NA|TRBJ2-3|TRBD2|TRBV19
TGTGCCAGTAGTCTTCGCAGCGGGGGGCAACCAGATACGCAGTATTTT
CASSLRSGGQPDTQYF
>NA|TRBJ2-7|NA|TRBV9
TGTGCCAGCAGCGAAGGTAGCTGGACCTACGAGCAGTACTTC
CASSEGSWTYEQYF
>NA|TRBJ2-7|TRBD1|TRBV4-1
TGCGCCAGCAGACGGACAGGGGCCACCGCCTCCTACGAGCAGTACTTC
CASRRTGATASYEQYF
>NA|TRBJ1-1|TRBD1|TRBV4-3
TGCGCCAGCAGCCAGGTGCCAGGGGGGTACACTGAAGCTTTCTTT
CASSQVPGGYTEAFF
>once|TRBJ2-1|NA|TRBV27
TGTGCCAGCAGTTTAGGGGGCGAAGGGGAGTTCTTC
CASSLGGEGEFF
>NA|TRBJ2-3|NA|TRBV5-8
TGTGCCAGCAGCTTCGGCACAGATACGCAGTATTTT
CASSFGTDTQYF
>NA|TRBJ2-7|TRBD1|TRBV25-1
TGTGCCAGCAGCCGGACAGGGGGCTCCTACGAGCAGTACTTC
CASSRTGGSYEQYF
>NA|TRBJ1-2|NA|TRBV7-8
TGTGCCAGCAGCCCTGGGGAGGGGATGTACTATGGCTACACCTTC
CASSPGEGMYYGYTF
>few|TRBJ1-5|NA|TRBV5-6
TGTGCCAGCAGCTTCTCCAATCAGCCCCAGCATTTT
CASSFSNQPQHF
>NA|TRBJ2-2|TRBD1|TRBV6-5
TGTGCCAGCAGTTACAGGCAGGGGGCGACCGGGGAGCTGTTTTTT
CASSYRQGATGELFF
>NA|TRBJ1-1|TRBD1|TRBV5-1
TGCGCCAGCAGTCGGGGACAGGGGGCCGAGAATACTGAAGCTTTCTTT
CASSRGQGAENTEAFF
>NA|TRBJ2-7|TRBD1|TRBV5-1
TGCGCCAGCAGCTTACGCCGAGGACAGGGGGCGGGCGAGCAGTACTTC
CASSLRRGQGAGEQYF
>NA|TRBJ1-1|NA|TRBV6-6
TGTGCCAGCAGTTACTCCAGGGGAGTGGGTGAAGCTTTCTTT
CASSYSRGVGEAFF
>once|TRBJ2-2|TRBD2|TRBV19
TGTGCCAGTAGTAGGGGACTAGCGGGAGGGTATTACACCGGGGAGCTGTTTTTT
CASSRGLAGGYYTGELFF
>NA|TRBJ2-1|TRBD2|TRBV19
TGTGCCAGTAGTATTTTGCGGGGGGGCAATGAGCAGTTCTTC
CASSILRGGNEQFF
>NA|TRBJ1-2|TRBD1|TRBV7-8
TGTGCCAGCAGCCCCGGGACAGGGACTGACTATGGCTACACCTTC
CASSPGTGTDYGYTF
>NA|TRBJ1-2|NA|TRBV7-8
TGTGCCAGCAGCTTGGACAGTAACTATGGCTACACCTTC
CASSLDSNYGYTF
>NA|TRBJ1-5|TRBD1|TRBV18
TGTGCCAGCTCACCGGGACAGACAAATCAGCCCCAGCATTTT
CASSPGQTNQPQHF
>NA|TRBJ1-5|NA|TRBV4-1
TGCGCCAGCAGCCAAGCTACAGGGCCTAGCAATCAGCCCCAGCATTTT
CASSQATGPSNQPQHF
>NA|TRBJ1-1|NA|TRBV5-1
TGCGCCAGCAGCTTGTACGCCCCCCCAGAAAACACTGAAGCTTTCTTT
CASSLYAPPENTEAFF
>NA|TRBJ2-1|TRBD2|TRBV2
TGTGCCAGCAGTCAACCCCTTAGCGGGACCCGGGACAATGAGCAGTTCTTC
CASSQPLSGTRDNEQFF
>NA|TRBJ2-3|NA|TRBV11-2
TGTGCCAGCAGCTTGACGGGGGTTTATGCAGATACGCAGTATTTT
CASSLTGVYADTQYF
>NA|TRBJ2-7|TRBD2|TRBV12-5
TGTGCTAGTGCCCTACTAGCGGGAAGGACCTACGAGCAGTACTTC
CASALLAGRTYEQYF
>NA|TRBJ1-2|NA|TRBV15
TGTGCCACCAGCAGAGAAGGGAAAGGGAGGGTGAATGGCTACACCTTC
CATSREGKGRVNGYTF
>NA|TRBJ1-5|NA|TRBV4-1
TGCGCCAGCAGCCAAGTAGAGGGGGTCAATCAGCCCCAGCATTTT
CASSQVEGVNQPQHF
>NA|TRBJ2-7|NA|TRBV30
TGTGCCTGGAGTGTACTAGAAGCTGGCGAGCAGTACTTC
CAWSVLEAGEQYF
>NA|TRBJ2-1|TRBD1|TRBV5-1
TGCGCCAGCAGCTCTACCACAGGGGGGACCGACAATGAGCAGTTCTTC
CASSSTTGGTDNEQFF
>NA|TRBJ1-2|TRBD1|TRBV19
TGTGCCAGTAGTGTTTTTACGACAGGGCCTATTAACTATGGCTACACCTTC
CASSVFTTGPINYGYTF
>NA|TRBJ1-1|NA|TRBV7-2
TGTGCTGAGGGCCTGGGTGGTGCGAACACTGAAGCTTTCTTT
CAEGLGGANTEAFF
>NA|TRBJ2-7|TRBD2|TRBV11-2
TGTGCCAGCAGCCCCGGGTTGCGGGAGGGCTCCTACGAGCAGTACTTC
CASSPGLREGSYEQYF
>NA|TRBJ1-1|TRBD1|TRBV5-1
TGCGCCAGCAGCTTAAGAGACAGGGCTGAAGCTTTCTTT
CASSLRDRAEAFF
>NA|TRBJ2-3|NA|TRBV5-1
TGCGCCAGCAGCTTGGTCGCAGGGGTTGGGACAGATACGCAGTATTTT
CASSLVAGVGTDTQYF
>NA|TRBJ1-2|NA|TRBV2
TGTGCCAGCAGTGATCCTACCGCCTCCCTCTATGGCTACACCTTC
CASSDPTASLYGYTF
>NA|TRBJ1-2|TRBD1|TRBV2
TGTGCCAGCAGTGTATTACAGGGGCCTATCTATGGCTACACCTTC
CASSVLQGPIYGYTF
>once|TRBJ1-5|NA|TRBV27
TGTGCCAGCAGTTTGACGACAGGAACAAGTCAGCCCCAGCATTTT
CASSLTTGTSQPQHF
>NA|TRBJ1-1|NA|TRBV11-2
TGTGCCAGCAGCTTTGGCCGAACGAACACTGAAGCTTTCTTT
CASSFGRTNTEAFF
>NA|TRBJ1-1|NA|TRBV11-3
TGTGCCAGCAGCTGGGGGGGGAACACTGAAGCTTTCTTT
CASSWGGNTEAFF
>NA|TRBJ1-2|NA|TRBV2
TGTGCCAGCAGCTCCTATGGCTACACCTTC
CASSSYGYTF
>NA|TRBJ1-6|NA|TRBV19
TGTGCCAGTACCTTCGTAGGGGATTCACCCCTCCACTTT
CASTFVGDSPLHF
>NA|TRBJ1-1|TRBD1|TRBV11-2
TGTGCCTCCCGACAGGGGAGGAACACTGAAGCTTTCTTT
CASRQGRNTEAFF
>NA|TRBJ1-2|TRBD1|TRBV10-3
TGTGCCACAACGGGGGAGCAAGGGACAGCTAACTATGGCTACACCTTC
CATTGEQGTANYGYTF